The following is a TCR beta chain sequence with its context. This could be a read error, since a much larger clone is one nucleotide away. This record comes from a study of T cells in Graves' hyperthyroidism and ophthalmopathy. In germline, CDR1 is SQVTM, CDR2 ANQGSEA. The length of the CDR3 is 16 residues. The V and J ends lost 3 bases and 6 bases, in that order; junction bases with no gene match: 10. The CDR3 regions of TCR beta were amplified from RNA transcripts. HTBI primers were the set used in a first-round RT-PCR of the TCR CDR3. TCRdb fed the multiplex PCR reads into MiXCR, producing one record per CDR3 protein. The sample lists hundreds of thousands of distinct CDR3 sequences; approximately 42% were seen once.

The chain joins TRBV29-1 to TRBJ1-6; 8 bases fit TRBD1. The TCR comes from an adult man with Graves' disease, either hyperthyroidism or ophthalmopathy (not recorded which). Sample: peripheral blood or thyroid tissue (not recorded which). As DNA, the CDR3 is TGCAGCGTTGACTGTAGGACAGGGCGGGTTAATTCACCCCTCCACTTT. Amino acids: CSVDCRTGRVNSPLHF.